This T cell receptor beta chain was observed in a study of cytomegalovirus exposure and HLA in healthy donors. Points from the study as a whole: There were reportedly fewer N-insertions in an Asian-associated ancestry cluster than the approximately 670-donor mean, in a later analysis. Within the data, a cluster of highly shared sequence variants was likely a sequencing artifact. A later analysis showed TCR association rates differing by HLA locus, peaking at DRB1 and lowest at HLA-C.

Trimming cost V 2 bases and J 6 bases; bases outside gene matches: 6. Germline CDR1 SNHLY, CDR2 FYNNEI. There are 14 residues in the CDR3. In the PCR, 60 Vbeta and 13 Jbeta primers were used. TCRdb's table, derived via immunoSEQ multiplex PCR, lists solely in-frame clones and lacks some. The sample shows about 140,000 clones, more than 60% of them seen only once. Notes on this clone: No antigen is known for it.

The sequence was obtained from a male donor in good health and CMV-seronegative. The V call is TRBV2, the J call TRBJ2-7, with TRBD2 matching over 8 bases. Sequences were obtained from PBMCs. CDR3 sequence (DNA): TGTGCCAGCAGTGAAATTACGGGGGGGGCCGAGCAGTACTTC. Protein: CASSEITGGAEQYF.